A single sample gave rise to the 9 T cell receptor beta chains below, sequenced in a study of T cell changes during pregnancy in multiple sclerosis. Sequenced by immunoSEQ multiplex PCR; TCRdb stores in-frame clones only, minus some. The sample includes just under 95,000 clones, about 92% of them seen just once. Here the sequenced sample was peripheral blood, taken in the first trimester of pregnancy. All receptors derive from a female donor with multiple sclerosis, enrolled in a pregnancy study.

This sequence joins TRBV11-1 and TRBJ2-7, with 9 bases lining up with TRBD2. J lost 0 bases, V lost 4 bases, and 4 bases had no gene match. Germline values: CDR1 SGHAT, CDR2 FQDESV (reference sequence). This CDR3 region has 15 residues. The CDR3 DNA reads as TGTGCCAGCAGCTCCCTAGCGGGACTCTCCTACGAGCAGTACTTC. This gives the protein CASSSLAGLSYEQYF. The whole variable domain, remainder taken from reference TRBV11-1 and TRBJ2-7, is EAEVAQSPRYKITEKSQAVAFWCDPISGHATLYWYRQILGQGPELLVQFQDESVVDDSQLPKDRFSAERLKGVDSTLKIQPAELGDSAMYLCASSSLAGLSYEQYFGPGTRLTVT.

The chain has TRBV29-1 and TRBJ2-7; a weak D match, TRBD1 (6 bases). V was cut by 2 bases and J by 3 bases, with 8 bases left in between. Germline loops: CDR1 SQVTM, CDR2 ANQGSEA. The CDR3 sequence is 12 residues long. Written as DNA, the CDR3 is TGCAGCGTTGAACGAGGGGGCTACGAGCAGTACTTC. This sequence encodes CSVERGGYEQYF.

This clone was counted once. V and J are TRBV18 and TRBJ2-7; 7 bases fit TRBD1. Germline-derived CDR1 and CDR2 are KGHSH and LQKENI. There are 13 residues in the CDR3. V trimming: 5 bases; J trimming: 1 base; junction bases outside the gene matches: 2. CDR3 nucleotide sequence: TGTGCCAGCTCAAAACAGGGGTCCTACGAGCAGTACTTC. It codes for CASSKQGSYEQYF.

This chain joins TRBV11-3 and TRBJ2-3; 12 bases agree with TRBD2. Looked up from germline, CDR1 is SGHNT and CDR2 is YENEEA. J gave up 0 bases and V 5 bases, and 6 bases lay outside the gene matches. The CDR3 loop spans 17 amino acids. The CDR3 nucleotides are TGTGCCAGCAGCCGGACTAGCGGGACAATAAGCACAGATACGCAGTATTTT. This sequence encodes CASSRTSGTISTDTQYF.

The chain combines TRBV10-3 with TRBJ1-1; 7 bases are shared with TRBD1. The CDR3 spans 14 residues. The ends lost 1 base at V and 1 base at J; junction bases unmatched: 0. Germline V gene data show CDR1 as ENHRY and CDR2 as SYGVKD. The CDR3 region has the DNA TGTGCCATCAGTGAGTACAGGGGGAACACTGAAGCTTTCTTT. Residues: CAISEYRGNTEAFF.

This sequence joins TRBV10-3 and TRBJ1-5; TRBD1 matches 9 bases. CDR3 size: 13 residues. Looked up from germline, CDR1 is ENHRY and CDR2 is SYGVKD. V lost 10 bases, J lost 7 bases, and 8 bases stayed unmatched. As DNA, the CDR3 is TGTGCCACTTCACAGGGGGCCGGGCAGCCCCAGCATTTT. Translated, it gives CATSQGAGQPQHF.

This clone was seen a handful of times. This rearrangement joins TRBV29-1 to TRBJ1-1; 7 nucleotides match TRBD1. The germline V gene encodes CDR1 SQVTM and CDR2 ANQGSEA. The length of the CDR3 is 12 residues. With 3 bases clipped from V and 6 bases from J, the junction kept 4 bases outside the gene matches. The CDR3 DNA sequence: TGCAGCGTTGATCGACAGGGCGCTGAAGCTTTCTTT. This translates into CSVDRQGAEAFF.

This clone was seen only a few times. The CDR3 region is CASSPRPGMTDQPQHF. The CDR3 coding sequence is TGTGCCAGCTCACCAAGACCCGGGATGACGGATCAGCCCCAGCATTTT. The rearrangement links TRBV18 to TRBJ1-5, with D unclear. The CDR3 extends over 16 amino acids. CDR1 is KGHSH, CDR2 LQKENI, per germline. V was shortened by 2 bases and J by 5 bases, with 16 bases between the two germline ends.

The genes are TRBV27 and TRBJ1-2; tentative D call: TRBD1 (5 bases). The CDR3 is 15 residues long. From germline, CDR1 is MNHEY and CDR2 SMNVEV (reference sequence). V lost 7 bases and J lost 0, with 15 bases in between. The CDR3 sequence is CASTSRGAANYGYTF. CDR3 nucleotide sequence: TGTGCCAGCACTTCCCGTGGGGCAGCTAACTATGGCTACACCTTC.